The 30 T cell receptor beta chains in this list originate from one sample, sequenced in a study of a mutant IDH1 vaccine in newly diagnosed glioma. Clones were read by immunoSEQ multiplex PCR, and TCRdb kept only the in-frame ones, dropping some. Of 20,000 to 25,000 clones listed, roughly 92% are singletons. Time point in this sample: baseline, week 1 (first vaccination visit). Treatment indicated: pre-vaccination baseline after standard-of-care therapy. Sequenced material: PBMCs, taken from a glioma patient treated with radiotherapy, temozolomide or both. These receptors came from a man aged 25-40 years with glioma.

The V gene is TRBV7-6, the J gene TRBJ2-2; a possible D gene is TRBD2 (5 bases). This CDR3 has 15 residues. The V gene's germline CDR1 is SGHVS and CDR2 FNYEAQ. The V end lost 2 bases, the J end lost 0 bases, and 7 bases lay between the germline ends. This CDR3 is CASSLQTTNTGELFF. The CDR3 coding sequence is TGTGCCAGCAGCTTACAGACTACGAACACCGGGGAGCTGTTTTTT.

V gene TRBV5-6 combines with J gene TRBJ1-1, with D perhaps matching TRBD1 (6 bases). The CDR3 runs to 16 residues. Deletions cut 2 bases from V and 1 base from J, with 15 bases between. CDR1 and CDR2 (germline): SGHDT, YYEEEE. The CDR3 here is CASSFLDRRENTEAFF. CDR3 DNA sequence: TGTGCCAGCAGCTTCCTAGACAGGCGCGAGAACACTGAAGCTTTCTTT. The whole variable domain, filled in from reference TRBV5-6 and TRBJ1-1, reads DAGVTQSPTHLIKTRGQQVTLRCSPKSGHDTVSWYQQALGQGPQFIFQYYEEEERQRGNFPDRFSGHQFPNYSSELNVNALLLGDSALYLCASSFLDRRENTEAFFGQGTRLTVV.

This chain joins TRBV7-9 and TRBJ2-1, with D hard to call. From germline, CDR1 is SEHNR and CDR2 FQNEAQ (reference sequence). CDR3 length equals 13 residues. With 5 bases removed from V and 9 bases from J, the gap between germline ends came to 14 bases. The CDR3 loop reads CASSHDGQGEQFF. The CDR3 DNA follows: TGTGCCAGCAGCCACGACGGGCAAGGTGAGCAGTTCTTC.

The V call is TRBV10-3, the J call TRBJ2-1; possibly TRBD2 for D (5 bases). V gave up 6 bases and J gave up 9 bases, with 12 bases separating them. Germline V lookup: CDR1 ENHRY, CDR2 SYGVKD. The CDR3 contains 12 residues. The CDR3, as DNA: TGTGCCATCAGCCGGGGTAGGTCTGAGCAGTTCTTC. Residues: CAISRGRSEQFF.

The CDR3 nucleotides are TGCGCCAGCAACGGACTAGCCTCCACAGATACGCAGTATTTT. Protein sequence: CASNGLASTDTQYF. The chain is built from TRBV10-2 and TRBJ2-3; 8 bases are shared with TRBD2. Germline V gives CDR1 WSHSY, CDR2 SAAADI. The CDR3 runs 14 residues. V was pared by 7 bases and J by 2 bases, with 5 bases of the junction left unmatched.

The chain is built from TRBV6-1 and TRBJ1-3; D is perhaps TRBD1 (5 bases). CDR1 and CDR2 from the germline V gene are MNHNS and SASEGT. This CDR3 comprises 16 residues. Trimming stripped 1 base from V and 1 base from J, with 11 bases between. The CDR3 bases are TGTGCCAGCAGTGAAGGGGGGATCAGTTCTGGAAACACCATATATTTT. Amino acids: CASSEGGISSGNTIYF.

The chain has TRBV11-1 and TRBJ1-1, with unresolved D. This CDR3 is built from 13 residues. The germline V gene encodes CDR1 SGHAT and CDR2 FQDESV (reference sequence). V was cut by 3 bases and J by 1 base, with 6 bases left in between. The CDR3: CASSLQENTEAFF. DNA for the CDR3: TGTGCCAGCAGCTTGCAGGAGAACACTGAAGCTTTCTTT.

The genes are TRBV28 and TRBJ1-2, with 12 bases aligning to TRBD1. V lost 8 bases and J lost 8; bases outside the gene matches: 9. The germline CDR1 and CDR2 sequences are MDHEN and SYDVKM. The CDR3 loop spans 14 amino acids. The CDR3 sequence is CASLPGQGAKGYTF. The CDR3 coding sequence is TGTGCCAGCCTCCCGGGACAGGGGGCGAAGGGCTACACCTTC.

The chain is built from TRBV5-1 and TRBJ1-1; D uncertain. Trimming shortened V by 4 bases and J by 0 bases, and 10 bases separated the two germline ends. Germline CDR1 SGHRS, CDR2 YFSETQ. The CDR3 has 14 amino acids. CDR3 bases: TGCGCCAGCAGCCCCGGACCCATGAACACTGAAGCTTTCTTT. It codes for CASSPGPMNTEAFF.

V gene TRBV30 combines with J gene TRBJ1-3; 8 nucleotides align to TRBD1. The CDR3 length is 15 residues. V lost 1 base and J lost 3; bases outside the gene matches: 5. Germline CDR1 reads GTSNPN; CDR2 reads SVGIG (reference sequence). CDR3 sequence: CAWSGRRGLGNTIYF. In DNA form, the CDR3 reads TGTGCCTGGAGTGGACGCAGGGGGCTTGGAAACACCATATATTTT.

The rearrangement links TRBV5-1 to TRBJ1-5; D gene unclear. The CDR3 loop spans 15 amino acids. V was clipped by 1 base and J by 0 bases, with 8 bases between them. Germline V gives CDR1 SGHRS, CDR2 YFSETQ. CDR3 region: CASSLNGYSNQPQHF. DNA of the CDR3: TGCGCCAGCAGCTTGAACGGCTATAGCAATCAGCCCCAGCATTTT.

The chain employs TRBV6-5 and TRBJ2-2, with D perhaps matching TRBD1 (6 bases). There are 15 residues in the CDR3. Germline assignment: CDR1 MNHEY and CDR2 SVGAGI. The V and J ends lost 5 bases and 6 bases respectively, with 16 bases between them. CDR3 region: CASSPRFRGSGELFF. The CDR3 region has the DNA TGTGCCAGCAGTCCCCGATTCAGGGGATCCGGGGAGCTGTTTTTT.

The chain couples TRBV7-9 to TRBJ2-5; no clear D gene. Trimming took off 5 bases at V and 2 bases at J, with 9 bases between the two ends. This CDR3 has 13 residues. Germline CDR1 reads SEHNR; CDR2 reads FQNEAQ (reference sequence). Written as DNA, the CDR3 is TGTGCCAGCAGCCCCAGGTCTCAAGAGACCCAGTACTTC. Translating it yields CASSPRSQETQYF.

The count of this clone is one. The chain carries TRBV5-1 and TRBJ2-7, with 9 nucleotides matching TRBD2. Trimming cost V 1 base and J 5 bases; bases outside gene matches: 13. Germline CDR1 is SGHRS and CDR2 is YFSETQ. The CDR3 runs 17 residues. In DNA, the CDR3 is TGCGCCAGCAGCTTGAGGGCTAGCGGGGCTCCGGGCGACGAGCAGTACTTC. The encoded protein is CASSLRASGAPGDEQYF.

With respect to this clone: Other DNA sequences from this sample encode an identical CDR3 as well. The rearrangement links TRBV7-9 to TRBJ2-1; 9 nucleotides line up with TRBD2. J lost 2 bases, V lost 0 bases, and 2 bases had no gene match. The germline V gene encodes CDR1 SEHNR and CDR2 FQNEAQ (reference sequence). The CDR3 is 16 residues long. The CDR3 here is CASSLALAGTYNEQFF. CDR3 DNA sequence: TGTGCCAGCAGCTTAGCACTAGCGGGTACCTACAATGAGCAGTTCTTC.

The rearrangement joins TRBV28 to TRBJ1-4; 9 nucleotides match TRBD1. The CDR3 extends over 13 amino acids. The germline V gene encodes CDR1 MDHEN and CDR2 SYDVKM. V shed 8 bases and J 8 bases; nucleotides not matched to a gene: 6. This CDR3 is CASLGQGGEKLFF. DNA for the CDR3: TGTGCCAGCTTGGGACAGGGTGGGGAAAAACTGTTTTTT.

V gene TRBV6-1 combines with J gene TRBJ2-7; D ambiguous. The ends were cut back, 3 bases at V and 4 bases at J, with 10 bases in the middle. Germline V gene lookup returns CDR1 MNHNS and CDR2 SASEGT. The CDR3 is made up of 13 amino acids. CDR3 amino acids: CASSDFADYEQYF. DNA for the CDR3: TGTGCCAGCAGTGATTTTGCGGATTACGAGCAGTACTTC.

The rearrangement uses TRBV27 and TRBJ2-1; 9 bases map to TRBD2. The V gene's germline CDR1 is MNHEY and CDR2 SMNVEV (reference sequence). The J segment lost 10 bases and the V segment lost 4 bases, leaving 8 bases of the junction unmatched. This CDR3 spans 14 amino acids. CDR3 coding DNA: TGTGCCAGCAGTTCGGGACTAGCTCATGGGGAGCAGTTCTTC. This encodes CASSSGLAHGEQFF.

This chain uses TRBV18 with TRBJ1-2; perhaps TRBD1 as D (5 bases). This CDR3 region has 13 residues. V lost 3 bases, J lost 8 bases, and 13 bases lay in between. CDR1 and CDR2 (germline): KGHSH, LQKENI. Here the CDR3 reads CASSPPIREGYTF. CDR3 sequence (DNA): TGTGCCAGCTCACCTCCCATCAGGGAAGGCTACACCTTC.

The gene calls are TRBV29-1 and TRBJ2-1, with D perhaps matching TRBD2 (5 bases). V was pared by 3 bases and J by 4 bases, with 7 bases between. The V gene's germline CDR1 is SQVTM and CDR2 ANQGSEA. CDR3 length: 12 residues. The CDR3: CSVEIAYNEQFF. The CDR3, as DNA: TGCAGCGTTGAGATAGCGTACAATGAGCAGTTCTTC.

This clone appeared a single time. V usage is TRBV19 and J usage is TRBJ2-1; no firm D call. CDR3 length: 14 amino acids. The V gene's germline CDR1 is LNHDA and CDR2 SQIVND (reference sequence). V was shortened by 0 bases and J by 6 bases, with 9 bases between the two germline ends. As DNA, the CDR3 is TGTGCCAGTAGTATAGATCACGCGACCAATGAGCAGTTCTTC. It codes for CASSIDHATNEQFF.

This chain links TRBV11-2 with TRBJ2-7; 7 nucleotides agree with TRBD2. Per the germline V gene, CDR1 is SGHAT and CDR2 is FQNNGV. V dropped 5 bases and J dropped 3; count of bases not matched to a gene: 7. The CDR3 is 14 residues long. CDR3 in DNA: TGTGCCAGCAGCCTCTACCTAGCGGACTACGAGCAGTACTTC. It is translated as CASSLYLADYEQYF.

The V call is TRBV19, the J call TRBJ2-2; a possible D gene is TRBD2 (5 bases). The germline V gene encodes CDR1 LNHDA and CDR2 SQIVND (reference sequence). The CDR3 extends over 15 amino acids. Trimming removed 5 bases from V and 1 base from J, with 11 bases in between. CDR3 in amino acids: CASSRRTQNTGELFF. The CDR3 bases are TGTGCCAGTAGTCGCCGGACTCAGAACACCGGGGAGCTGTTTTTT.

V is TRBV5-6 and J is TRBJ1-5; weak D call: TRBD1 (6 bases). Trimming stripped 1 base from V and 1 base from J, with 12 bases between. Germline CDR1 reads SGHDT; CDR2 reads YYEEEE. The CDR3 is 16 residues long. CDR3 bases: TGTGCCAGCAGCTTGACAGGGATTACAAGCAATCAGCCCCAGCATTTT. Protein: CASSLTGITSNQPQHF.

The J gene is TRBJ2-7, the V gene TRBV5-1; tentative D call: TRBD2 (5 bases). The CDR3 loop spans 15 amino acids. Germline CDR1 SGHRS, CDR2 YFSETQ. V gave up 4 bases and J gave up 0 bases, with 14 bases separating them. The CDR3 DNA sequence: TGCGCCAGCAGCCCCCTGGCACTAGACTCCTACGAGCAGTACTTC. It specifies CASSPLALDSYEQYF.

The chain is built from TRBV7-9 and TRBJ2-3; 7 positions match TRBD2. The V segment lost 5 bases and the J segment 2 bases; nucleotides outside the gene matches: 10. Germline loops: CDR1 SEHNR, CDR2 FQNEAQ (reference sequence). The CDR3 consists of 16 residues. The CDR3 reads CASSPTSSGDTDTQYF. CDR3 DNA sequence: TGTGCCAGCAGCCCTACATCTAGCGGAGACACAGATACGCAGTATTTT.

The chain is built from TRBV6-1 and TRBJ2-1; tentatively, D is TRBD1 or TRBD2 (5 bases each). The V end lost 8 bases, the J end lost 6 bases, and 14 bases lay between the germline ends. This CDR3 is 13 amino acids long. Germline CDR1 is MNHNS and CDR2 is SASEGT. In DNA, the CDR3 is TGTGCCAGCGAATCCGGGGCCTTCAATGAGCAGTTCTTC. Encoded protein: CASESGAFNEQFF.

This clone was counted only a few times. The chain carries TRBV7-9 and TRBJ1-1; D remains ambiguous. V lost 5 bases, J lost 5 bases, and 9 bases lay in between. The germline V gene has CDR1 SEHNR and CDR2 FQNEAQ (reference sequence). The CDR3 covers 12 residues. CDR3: CASSLQETEAFF. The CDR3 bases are TGTGCCAGCAGCCTCCAGGAAACTGAAGCTTTCTTT.

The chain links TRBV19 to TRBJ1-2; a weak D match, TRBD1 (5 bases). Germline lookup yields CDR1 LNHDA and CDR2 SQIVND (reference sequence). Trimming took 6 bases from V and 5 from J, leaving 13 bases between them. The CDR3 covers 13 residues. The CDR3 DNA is TGTGCCAGTAGGACAGCCGACCGATATGGCTACACCTTC. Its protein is CASRTADRYGYTF.

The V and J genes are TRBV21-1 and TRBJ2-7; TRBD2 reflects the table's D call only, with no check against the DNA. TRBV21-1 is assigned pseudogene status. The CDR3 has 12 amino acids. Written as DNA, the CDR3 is TGTGCCAGCAGCAAAAACGGGGACGAGCAGTACTTC. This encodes CASSKNGDEQYF.